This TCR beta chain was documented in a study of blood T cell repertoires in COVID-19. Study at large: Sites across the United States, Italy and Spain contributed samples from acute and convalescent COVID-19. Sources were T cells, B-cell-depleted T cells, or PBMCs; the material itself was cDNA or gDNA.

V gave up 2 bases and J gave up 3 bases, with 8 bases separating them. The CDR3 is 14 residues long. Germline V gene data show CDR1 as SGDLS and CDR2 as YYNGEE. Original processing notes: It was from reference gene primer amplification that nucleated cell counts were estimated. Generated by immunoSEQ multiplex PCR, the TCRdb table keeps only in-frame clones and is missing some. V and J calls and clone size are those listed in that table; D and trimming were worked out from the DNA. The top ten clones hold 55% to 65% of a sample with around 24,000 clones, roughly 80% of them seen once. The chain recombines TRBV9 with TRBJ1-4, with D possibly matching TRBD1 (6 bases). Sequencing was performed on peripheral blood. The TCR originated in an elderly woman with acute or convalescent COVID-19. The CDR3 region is CASSVQGSNEKLFF. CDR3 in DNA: TGTGCCAGCAGCGTCCAGGGGTCTAATGAAAAACTGTTTTTT.